The 5 T cell receptor beta chains below were found in one sample sequenced in a study of response to subunit inactivated influenza vaccine. TCRdb reanalysed the RT-PCR reads using MiXCR and keeps one entry per CDR3 protein. The sample holds about 500,000 distinct CDR3 sequences, roughly 13% seen once. This material consisted of PBMCs from blood, taken 45 days after vaccination. The receptors were gathered from a man aged 45-60 years who received an inactivated influenza vaccine.

This clonotype showed up many times. The chain employs TRBV20-1 and TRBJ2-2, with D unresolved. This CDR3 is built from 14 residues. The V end lost 6 bases, the J end lost 1 base, and 12 bases lay between the germline ends. CDR1 is DFQATT, CDR2 SNEGSKA, per germline (reference sequence). The CDR3 region is CSAPRRENTGELFF. The CDR3 region has the DNA TGCAGTGCCCCCCGAAGGGAGAACACCGGGGAGCTGTTTTTT.

The CDR3 coding sequence is TGTGCCAGCAGTGAACAGGCAGAGACTAGCACAGATACGCAGTATTTT. Its protein is CASSEQAETSTDTQYF. This chain joins TRBV6-4 and TRBJ2-3; possible D gene TRBD1, 5 bases. From germline, CDR1 is MRHNA and CDR2 SNTAGT. Trimming took off 3 bases at V and 0 bases at J, with 13 bases between the two ends. This CDR3 has 16 residues.

This clonotype was seen only a few times. The gene calls are TRBV20-1 and TRBJ2-7; D is unclear. This CDR3 spans 11 amino acids. The germline V and J ends were trimmed by 6 bases and 9 bases, with 15 bases remaining between them. CDR1 is DFQATT, CDR2 SNEGSKA, per germline (reference sequence). CDR3 loop: CSASNGVGQYF. The CDR3, as DNA: TGCAGTGCCTCGAATGGGGTGGGGCAGTACTTC.

Concerning this clonotype: A much more abundant neighbour one base away suggests this may be a read error. The V gene is TRBV10-2, the J gene TRBJ1-2, with 10 positions matching TRBD1. The CDR3 contains 14 residues. Germline V gene sequence: CDR1 WSHSY, CDR2 SAAADI. J lost 5 bases, V lost 8 bases, and 8 bases had no gene match. CDR3 DNA sequence: TGCGCCAGCGGTTACGGGACAGGGGTGTATGGCTACACCTTC. This encodes CASGYGTGVYGYTF.

There are a few counts of this clonotype. The chain couples TRBV5-1 to TRBJ2-1, with 9 bases aligning to TRBD2. The trim removed 4 bases at V and 3 bases at J, leaving 8 bases unmatched. The V gene's germline CDR1 is SGHRS and CDR2 YFSETQ. This CDR3 has 16 amino acids. The CDR3 sequence is CASSGLGREGYNEQFF. CDR3 coding DNA: TGCGCCAGCAGCGGTCTAGGGCGGGAGGGCTACAATGAGCAGTTCTTC.